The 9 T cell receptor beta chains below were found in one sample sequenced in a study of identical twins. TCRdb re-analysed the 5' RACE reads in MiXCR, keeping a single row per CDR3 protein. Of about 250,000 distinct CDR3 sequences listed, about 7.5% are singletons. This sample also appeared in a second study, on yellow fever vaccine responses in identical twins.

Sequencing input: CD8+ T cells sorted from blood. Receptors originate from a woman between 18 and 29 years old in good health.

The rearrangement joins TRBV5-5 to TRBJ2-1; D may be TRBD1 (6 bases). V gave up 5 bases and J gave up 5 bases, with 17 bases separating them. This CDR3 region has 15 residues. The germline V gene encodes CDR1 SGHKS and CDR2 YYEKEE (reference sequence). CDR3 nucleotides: TGTGCCAGCAGAGGTACGGCAGGGGAGCACAATGAGCAGTTCTTC. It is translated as CASRGTAGEHNEQFF. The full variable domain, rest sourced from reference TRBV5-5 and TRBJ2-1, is DAGVTQSPTHLIKTRGQQVTLRCSPISGHKSVSWYQQVLGQGPQFIFQYYEKEERGRGNFPDRFSARQFPNYSSELNVNALLLGDSALYLCASRGTAGEHNEQFFGPGTRLTVL.

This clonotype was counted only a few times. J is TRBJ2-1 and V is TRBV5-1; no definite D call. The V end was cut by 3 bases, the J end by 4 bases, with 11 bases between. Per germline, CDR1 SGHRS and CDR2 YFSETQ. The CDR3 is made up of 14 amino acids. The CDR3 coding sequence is TGCGCCAGCAGCTCCTCCCATCAATACAATGAGCAGTTCTTC. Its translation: CASSSSHQYNEQFF. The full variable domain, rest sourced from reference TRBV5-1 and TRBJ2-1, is KAGVTQTPRYLIKTRGQQVTLSCSPISGHRSVSWYQQTPGQGLQFLFEYFSETQRNKGNFPGRFSGRQFSNSRSEMNVSTLELGDSALYLCASSSSHQYNEQFFGPGTRLTVL.

CDR3 coding DNA: TGTGCCAGCAGTTTCGTGGTAGCGGGAGGGCCTGATGAAAATGAGCAGTTCTTC. As protein: CASSFVVAGGPDENEQFF. V gene TRBV12-3 or TRBV12-4 combines with J gene TRBJ2-1, with 11 bases identical to TRBD2. The length of the CDR3 is 18 residues. V was pared by 3 bases and J by 7 bases, with 14 bases of the junction left unmatched.

CDR3 protein: CSAVPGQGAPPDTQYF. The CDR3 DNA sequence: TGCAGTGCCGTCCCGGGACAGGGGGCGCCACCAGATACGCAGTATTTT. The V and J genes are TRBV20-1 and TRBJ2-3, with 12 bases that match TRBD1. Germline assignment: CDR1 DFQATT and CDR2 SNEGSKA (reference sequence). V lost 6 bases and J lost 4; bases outside the gene matches: 11. The CDR3 covers 16 residues.

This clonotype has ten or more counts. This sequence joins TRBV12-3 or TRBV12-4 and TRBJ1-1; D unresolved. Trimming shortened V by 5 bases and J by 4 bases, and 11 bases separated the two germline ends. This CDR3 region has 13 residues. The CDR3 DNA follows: TGTGCCAGCAGTGAGGGTAGCGGCACTGAAGCTTTCTTT. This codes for CASSEGSGTEAFF.

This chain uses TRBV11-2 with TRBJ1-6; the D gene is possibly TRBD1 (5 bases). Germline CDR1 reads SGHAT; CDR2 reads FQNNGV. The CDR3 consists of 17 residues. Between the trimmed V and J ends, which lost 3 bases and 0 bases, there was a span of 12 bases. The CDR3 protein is CASSLYETVSYNSPLHF. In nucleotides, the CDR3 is TGTGCCAGCAGCTTGTATGAGACAGTCTCCTATAATTCACCCCTCCACTTT.

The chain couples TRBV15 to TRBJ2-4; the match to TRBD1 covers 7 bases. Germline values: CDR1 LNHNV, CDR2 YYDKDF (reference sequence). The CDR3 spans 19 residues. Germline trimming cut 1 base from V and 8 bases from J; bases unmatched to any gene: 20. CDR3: CATSRAEGAGDVLLDIQYF. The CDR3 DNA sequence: TGTGCCACCAGCAGAGCAGAGGGGGCTGGGGATGTTTTGTTAGACATTCAGTACTTC.

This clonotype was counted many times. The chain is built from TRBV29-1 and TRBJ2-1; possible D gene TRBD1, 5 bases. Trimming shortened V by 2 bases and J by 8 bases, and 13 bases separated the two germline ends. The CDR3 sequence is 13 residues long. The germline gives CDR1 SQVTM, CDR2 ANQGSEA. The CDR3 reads CSVEIGQGHEQFF. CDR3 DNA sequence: TGCAGCGTTGAAATAGGTCAGGGCCATGAGCAGTTCTTC.

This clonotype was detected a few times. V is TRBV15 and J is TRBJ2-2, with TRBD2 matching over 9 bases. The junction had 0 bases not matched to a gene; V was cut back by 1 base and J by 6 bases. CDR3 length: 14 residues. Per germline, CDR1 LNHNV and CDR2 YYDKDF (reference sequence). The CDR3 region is CATSRGLAAGELFF. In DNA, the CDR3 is TGTGCCACCAGCAGAGGACTAGCGGCCGGGGAGCTGTTTTTT.